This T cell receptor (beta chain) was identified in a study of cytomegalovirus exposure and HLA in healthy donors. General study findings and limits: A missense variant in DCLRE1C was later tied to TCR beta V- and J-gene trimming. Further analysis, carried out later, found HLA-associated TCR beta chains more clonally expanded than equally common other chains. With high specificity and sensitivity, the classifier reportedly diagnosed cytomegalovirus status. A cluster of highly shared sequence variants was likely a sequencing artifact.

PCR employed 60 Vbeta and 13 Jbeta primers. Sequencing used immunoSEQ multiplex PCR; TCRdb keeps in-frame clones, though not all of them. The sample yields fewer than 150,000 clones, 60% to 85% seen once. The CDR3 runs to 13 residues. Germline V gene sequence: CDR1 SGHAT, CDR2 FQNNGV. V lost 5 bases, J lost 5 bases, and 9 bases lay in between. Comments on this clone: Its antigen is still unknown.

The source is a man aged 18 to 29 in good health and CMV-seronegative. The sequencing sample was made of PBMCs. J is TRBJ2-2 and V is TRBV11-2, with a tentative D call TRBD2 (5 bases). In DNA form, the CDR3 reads TGTGCCAGCAGCCAAACGGGGACCGGGGAGCTGTTTTTT. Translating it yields CASSQTGTGELFF.